The 3 T cell receptor beta chains given below trace back to one sample, sequenced in a study of control samples from healthy donors and cancer patients. Profiling relied on immunoSEQ multiplex PCR, and the TCRdb table lists in-frame clones only, not all of them. The repertoire holds a few hundred thousand clones, with over 75% as singletons. The material sequenced was PBMCs. These receptors were taken from a man aged 35 to 55 with head and neck cancer.

This chain uses TRBV5-4 with TRBJ2-1; the match to TRBD1 covers 10 bases. This CDR3 region has 15 residues. After removal of 2 bases from V and 4 bases from J, the junction contained 3 bases not matched to a gene. Germline CDR1 is SGHNT and CDR2 is YYREEE (reference sequence). DNA for the CDR3: TGTGCCAGCAGCTTCGGACAGGGGGTTTACAATGAGCAGTTCTTC. This sequence encodes CASSFGQGVYNEQFF.

This rearrangement joins TRBV27 to TRBJ2-5; 13 bases match TRBD2. In germline, CDR1 is MNHEY, CDR2 SMNVEV (reference sequence). V gave up 3 bases and J gave up 0 bases; unmatched junction bases: 13. This CDR3 spans 20 amino acids. The CDR3 sequence: CASSFKNPGLAGQYQETQYF. CDR3 sequence (DNA): TGTGCCAGCAGTTTCAAGAACCCGGGACTAGCGGGACAGTACCAAGAGACCCAGTACTTC.

The J gene is TRBJ1-1, the V gene TRBV18; the D gene is possibly TRBD1 (5 bases). The V and J ends lost 5 bases and 3 bases respectively, with 13 bases between them. The germline gives CDR1 KGHSH, CDR2 LQKENI. This CDR3 is built from 14 residues. This CDR3 is CASSTQEGDTEAFF. The CDR3 nucleotides read TGTGCCAGCTCAACACAGGAAGGAGACACTGAAGCTTTCTTT.